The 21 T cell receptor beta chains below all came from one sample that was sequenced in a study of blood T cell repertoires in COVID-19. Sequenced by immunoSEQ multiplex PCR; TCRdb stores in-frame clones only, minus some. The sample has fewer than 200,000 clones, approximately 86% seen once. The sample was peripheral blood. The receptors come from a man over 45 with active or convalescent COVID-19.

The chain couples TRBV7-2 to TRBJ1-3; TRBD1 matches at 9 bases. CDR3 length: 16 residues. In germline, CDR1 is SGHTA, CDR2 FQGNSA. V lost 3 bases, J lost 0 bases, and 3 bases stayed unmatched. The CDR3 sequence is CASSFGTGNSGNTIYF. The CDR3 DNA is TGTGCCAGCAGCTTCGGGACAGGGAACTCTGGAAACACCATATATTTT.

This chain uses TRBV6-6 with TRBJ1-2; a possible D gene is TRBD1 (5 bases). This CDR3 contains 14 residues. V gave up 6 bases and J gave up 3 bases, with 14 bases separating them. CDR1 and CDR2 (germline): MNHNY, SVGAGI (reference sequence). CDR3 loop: CASSMPPTDYGYTF. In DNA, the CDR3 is TGTGCCAGCAGCATGCCCCCGACAGACTATGGCTACACCTTC.

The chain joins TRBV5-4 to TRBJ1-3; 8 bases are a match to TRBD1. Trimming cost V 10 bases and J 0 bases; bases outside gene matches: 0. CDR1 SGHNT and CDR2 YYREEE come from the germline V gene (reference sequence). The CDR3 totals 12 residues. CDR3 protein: CAGQGSGNTIYF. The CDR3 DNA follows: TGTGCCGGACAGGGCTCTGGAAACACCATATATTTT.

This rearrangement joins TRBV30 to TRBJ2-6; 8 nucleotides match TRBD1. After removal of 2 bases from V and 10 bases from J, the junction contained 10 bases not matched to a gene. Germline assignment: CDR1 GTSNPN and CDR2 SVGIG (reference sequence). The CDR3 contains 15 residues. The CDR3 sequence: CAWSFRTGKTNVLTF. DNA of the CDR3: TGTGCCTGGAGTTTCAGGACAGGGAAAACAAACGTCCTGACTTTC.

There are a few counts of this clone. The CDR3 nucleotides are TGTGCCAGCAGCTTTAAGTTGTCGGGAGGCGCCGGCTCTAATGAAAAACTGTTTTTT. Amino acid sequence: CASSFKLSGGAGSNEKLFF. The rearrangement links TRBV13 to TRBJ1-4; D is unclear. Germline CDR1 and CDR2: PRHDT and FYEKMQ (reference sequence). This CDR3 contains 19 residues. V gave up 3 bases and J gave up 3 bases, with 23 bases separating them.

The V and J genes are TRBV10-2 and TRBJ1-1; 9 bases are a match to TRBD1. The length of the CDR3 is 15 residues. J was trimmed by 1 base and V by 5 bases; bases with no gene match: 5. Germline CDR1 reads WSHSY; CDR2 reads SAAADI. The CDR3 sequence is CASSIQGATNTEAFF. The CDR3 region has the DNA TGCGCCAGCAGTATACAGGGGGCTACGAACACTGAAGCTTTCTTT.

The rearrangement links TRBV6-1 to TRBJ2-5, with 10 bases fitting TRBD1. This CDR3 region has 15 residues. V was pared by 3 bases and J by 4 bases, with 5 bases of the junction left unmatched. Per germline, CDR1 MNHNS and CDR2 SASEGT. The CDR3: CASSEGTGVRETQYF. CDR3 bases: TGTGCCAGCAGTGAGGGGACAGGGGTGAGAGAGACCCAGTACTTC.

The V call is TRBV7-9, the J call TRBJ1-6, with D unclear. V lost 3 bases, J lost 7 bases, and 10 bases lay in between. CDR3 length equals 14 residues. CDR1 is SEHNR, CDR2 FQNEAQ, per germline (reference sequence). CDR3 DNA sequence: TGTGCCAGCAGCTTTGAACTCTACAATTCACCCCTCCACTTT. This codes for CASSFELYNSPLHF.

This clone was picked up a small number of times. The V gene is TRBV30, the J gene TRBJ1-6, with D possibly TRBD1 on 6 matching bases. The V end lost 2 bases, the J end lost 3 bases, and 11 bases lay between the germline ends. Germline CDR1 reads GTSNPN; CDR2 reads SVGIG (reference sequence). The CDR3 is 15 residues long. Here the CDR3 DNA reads TGTGCCTGGAGTTCTGGACAGCACTATAATTCACCCCTCCACTTT. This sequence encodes CAWSSGQHYNSPLHF.

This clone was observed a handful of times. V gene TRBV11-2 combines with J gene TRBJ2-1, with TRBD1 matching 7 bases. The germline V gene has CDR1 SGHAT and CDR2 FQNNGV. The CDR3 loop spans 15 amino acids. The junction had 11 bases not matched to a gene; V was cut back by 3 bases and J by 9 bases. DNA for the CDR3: TGTGCCAGCAGCTTCACAGGGGTACGGATTCGTGAGCAGTTCTTC. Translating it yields CASSFTGVRIREQFF.

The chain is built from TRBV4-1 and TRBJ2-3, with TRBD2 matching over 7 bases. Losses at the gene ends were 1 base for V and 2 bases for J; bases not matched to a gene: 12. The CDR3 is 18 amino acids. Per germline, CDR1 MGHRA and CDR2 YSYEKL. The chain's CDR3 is CASSQGGIGGSPTDTQYF. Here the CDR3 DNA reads TGCGCCAGCAGCCAAGGGGGGATAGGCGGGAGCCCCACAGATACGCAGTATTTT.

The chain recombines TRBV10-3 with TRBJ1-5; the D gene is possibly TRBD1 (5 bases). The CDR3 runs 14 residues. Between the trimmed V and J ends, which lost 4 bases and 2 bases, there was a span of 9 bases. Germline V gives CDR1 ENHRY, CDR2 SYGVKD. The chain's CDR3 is CAISARVGNQPQHF. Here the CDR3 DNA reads TGTGCCATCAGTGCCAGGGTAGGCAATCAGCCCCAGCATTTT.

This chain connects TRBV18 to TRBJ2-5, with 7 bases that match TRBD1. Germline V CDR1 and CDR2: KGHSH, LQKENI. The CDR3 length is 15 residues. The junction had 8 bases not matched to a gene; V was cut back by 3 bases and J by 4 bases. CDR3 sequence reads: CASSPRQGHGETQYF. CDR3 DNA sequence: TGTGCCAGCTCACCGCGACAGGGACACGGAGAGACCCAGTACTTC.

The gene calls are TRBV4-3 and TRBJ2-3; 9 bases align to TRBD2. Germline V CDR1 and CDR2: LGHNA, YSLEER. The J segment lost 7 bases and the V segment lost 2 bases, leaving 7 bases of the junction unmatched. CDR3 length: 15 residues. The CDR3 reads CASSQTLAGLNTQYF. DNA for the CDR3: TGCGCCAGCAGCCAAACTCTAGCGGGGCTAAATACGCAGTATTTT.

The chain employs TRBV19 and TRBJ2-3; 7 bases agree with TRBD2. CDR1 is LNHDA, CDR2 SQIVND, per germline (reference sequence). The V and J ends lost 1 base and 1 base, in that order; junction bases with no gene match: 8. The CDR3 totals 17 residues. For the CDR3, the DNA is TGTGCCAGTAGTATAGGCGGCCAACGGGGGGGCACAGATACGCAGTATTTT. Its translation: CASSIGGQRGGTDTQYF.

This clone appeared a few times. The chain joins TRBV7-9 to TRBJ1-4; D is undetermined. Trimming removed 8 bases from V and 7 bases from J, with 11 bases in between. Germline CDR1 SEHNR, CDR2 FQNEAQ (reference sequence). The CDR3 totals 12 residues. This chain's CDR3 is CASLNTGEKLFF. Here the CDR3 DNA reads TGTGCCAGCTTGAACACGGGTGAAAAACTGTTTTTT.

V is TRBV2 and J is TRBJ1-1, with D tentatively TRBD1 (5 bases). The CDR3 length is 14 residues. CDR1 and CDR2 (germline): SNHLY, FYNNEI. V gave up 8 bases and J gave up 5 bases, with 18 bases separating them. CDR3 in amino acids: CASVNQGYGTEAFF. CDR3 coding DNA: TGTGCCAGCGTGAACCAGGGTTATGGAACTGAAGCTTTCTTT. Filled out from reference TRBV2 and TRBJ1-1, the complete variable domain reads EPEVTQTPSHQVTQMGQEVILRCVPISNHLYFYWYRQILGQKVEFLVSFYNNEISEKSEIFDDQFSVERPDGSNFTLKIRSTKLEDSAMYFCASVNQGYGTEAFFGQGTRLTVV.

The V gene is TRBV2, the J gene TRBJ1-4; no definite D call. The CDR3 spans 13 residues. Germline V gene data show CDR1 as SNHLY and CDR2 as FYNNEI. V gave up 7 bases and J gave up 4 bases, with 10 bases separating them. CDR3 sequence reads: CASTGGFNEKLFF. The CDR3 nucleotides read TGTGCCAGCACCGGAGGGTTTAATGAAAAACTGTTTTTT.

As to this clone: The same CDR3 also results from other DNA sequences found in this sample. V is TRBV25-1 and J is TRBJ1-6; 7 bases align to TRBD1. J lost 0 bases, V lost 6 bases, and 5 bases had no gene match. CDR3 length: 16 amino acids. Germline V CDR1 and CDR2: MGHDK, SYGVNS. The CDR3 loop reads CASSQTGSSYNSPLHF. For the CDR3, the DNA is TGTGCCAGCAGCCAGACAGGGAGCTCCTATAATTCACCCCTCCACTTT.

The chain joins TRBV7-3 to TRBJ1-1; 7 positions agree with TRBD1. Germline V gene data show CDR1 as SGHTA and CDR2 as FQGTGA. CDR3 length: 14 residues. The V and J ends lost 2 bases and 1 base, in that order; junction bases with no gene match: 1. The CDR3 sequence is CASSLAGGNTEAFF. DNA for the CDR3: TGTGCCAGCAGCTTAGCAGGGGGGAACACTGAAGCTTTCTTT.

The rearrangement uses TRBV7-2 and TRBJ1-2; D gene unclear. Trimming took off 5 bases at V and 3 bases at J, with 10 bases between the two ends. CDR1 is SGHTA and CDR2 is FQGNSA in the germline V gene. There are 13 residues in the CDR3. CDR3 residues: CASSSRRDYGYTF. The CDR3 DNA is TGTGCCAGCAGCAGTAGGAGGGACTATGGCTACACCTTC.